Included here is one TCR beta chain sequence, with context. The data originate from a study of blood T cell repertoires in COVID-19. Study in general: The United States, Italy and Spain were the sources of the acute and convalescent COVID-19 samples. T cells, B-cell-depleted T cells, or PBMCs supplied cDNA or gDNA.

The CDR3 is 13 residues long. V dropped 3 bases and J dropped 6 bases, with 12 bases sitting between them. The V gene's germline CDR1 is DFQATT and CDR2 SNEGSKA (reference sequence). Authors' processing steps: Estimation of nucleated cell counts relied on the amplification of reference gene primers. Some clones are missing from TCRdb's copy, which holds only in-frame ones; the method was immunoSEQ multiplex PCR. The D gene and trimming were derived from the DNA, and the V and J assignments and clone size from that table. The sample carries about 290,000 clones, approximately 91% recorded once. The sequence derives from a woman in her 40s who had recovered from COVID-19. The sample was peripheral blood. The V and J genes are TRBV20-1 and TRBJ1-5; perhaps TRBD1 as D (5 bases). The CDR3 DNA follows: TGCAGTGCTAGTGGTGGGCAGGGTCAGCCCCAGCATTTT. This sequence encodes CSASGGQGQPQHF.